Sequencing of this T cell receptor (beta chain) was carried out in a study of T cell changes during pregnancy in multiple sclerosis. The CDR3 length is 13 residues. From germline, CDR1 is ENHRY and CDR2 SYGVKD. Trimming took 6 bases from V and 3 from J, leaving 9 bases between them. Generated by immunoSEQ multiplex PCR, the TCRdb table keeps only in-frame clones and is missing some. Among 50,000 to 60,000 clones, 90% were seen once, and the ten largest hold around 2.2%. The source of this sequence is a female donor in good health, enrolled as a control in a pregnancy study. The sample here was peripheral blood, taken in the first trimester of pregnancy. This rearrangement joins TRBV10-3 to TRBJ2-1; the D gene is possibly TRBD1 (6 bases). CDR3 in amino acids: CAIRGQVYNEQFF. CDR3 bases: TGTGCCATCAGGGGACAAGTCTACAATGAGCAGTTCTTC.